This passage covers 13 T cell receptor beta chains from one sample sequenced in a study of blood T cell repertoires in COVID-19. The assay was immunoSEQ multiplex PCR, and TCRdb's table has in-frame clones only and misses some. The sample includes 300,000 to 400,000 clones, approximately 85% of them seen just once. Material: peripheral blood. The receptor set was obtained from a human donor in a cohort sampled during active COVID-19.

The rearrangement joins TRBV19 to TRBJ1-5; TRBD1 matches 8 bases. The CDR3 consists of 16 residues. V shed 6 bases, J shed 2 bases, and the junction held 9 bases outside the gene matches. The germline V gene has CDR1 LNHDA and CDR2 SQIVND (reference sequence). The CDR3 DNA follows: TGTGCCAGTAGACCAGGGGGCTCTACGGGCAATCAGCCCCAGCATTTT. Translation: CASRPGGSTGNQPQHF. Variable domain in full (rest from reference TRBV19 and TRBJ1-5): DGGITQSPKYLFRKEGQNVTLSCEQNLNHDAMYWYRQDPGQGLRLIYYSQIVNDFQKGDIAEGYSVSREKKESFPLTVTSAQKNPTAFYLCASRPGGSTGNQPQHFGDGTRLSIL.

This rearrangement joins TRBV30 to TRBJ1-6, with a weak D call TRBD1 (5 bases). In germline, CDR1 is GTSNPN, CDR2 SVGIG (reference sequence). The CDR3 has 14 amino acids. The V end was cut by 0 bases, the J end by 9 bases, with 12 bases between. The CDR3 region is CAWSVWGGISPLHF. CDR3 coding DNA: TGTGCCTGGAGTGTATGGGGGGGAATTTCACCCCTCCACTTT.

The rearrangement links TRBV30 to TRBJ2-7; TRBD2 agrees at 8 bases. Trimming cost V 0 bases and J 6 bases; bases outside gene matches: 10. The CDR3 is 15 amino acids. Germline CDR1 GTSNPN, CDR2 SVGIG (reference sequence). The CDR3 loop reads CAWSVLSGGLVEQYF. DNA for the CDR3: TGTGCCTGGAGTGTACTAAGCGGGGGACTGGTCGAGCAGTACTTC.

This rearrangement joins TRBV7-2 to TRBJ1-2; 10 bases are a match to TRBD1. Germline V gene lookup returns CDR1 SGHTA and CDR2 FQGNSA. J was trimmed by 4 bases and V by 0 bases; bases with no gene match: 5. CDR3 length equals 16 residues. The CDR3 sequence: CASSLAGTGDFYGYTF. In DNA, the CDR3 is TGTGCCAGCAGCTTAGCCGGGACAGGGGACTTCTATGGCTACACCTTC.

This chain connects TRBV7-9 to TRBJ2-7, with no clear D. The V end lost 2 bases, the J end lost 3 bases, and 5 bases lay between the germline ends. Germline lookup yields CDR1 SEHNR and CDR2 FQNEAQ (reference sequence). This CDR3 spans 12 amino acids. For the CDR3, the DNA is TGTGCCAGCAGCTTAAATCTCTACGAGCAGTACTTC. This gives the protein CASSLNLYEQYF. Looking up the rest from reference TRBV7-9 and TRBJ2-7 gives the full variable domain: DTGVSQNPRHKITKRGQNVTFRCDPISEHNRLYWYRQTLGQGPEFLTYFQNEAQLEKSRLLSDRFSAERPKGSFSTLEIQRTEQGDSAMYLCASSLNLYEQYFGPGTRLTVT.

The chain employs TRBV27 and TRBJ1-2, with 11 bases lining up with TRBD1. The ends lost 5 bases at V and 6 bases at J; junction bases unmatched: 14. The CDR3 runs 17 residues. CDR1 and CDR2 (germline): MNHEY, SMNVEV (reference sequence). The CDR3 region is CASSPHGPDRGLDGYTF. The CDR3, as DNA: TGTGCCAGCAGTCCCCACGGGCCGGACAGGGGGCTAGATGGCTACACCTTC.

This clone was detected a few times. This chain uses TRBV9 with TRBJ1-1; possibly TRBD1 for D (5 bases). Trimming stripped 1 base from V and 6 bases from J, with 13 bases between. This CDR3 is 14 amino acids long. Germline values: CDR1 SGDLS, CDR2 YYNGEE. This chain's CDR3 is CASSVYGQGPEAFF. The CDR3 nucleotides are TGTGCCAGCAGCGTATATGGCCAGGGCCCTGAAGCTTTCTTT.

This clone has just one count. This chain uses TRBV10-3 with TRBJ1-2; 11 nucleotides line up with TRBD1. Germline values: CDR1 ENHRY, CDR2 SYGVKD. CDR3 size: 17 residues. Trimming removed 3 bases from V and 1 base from J; junction bases left unmatched: 7. CDR3 nucleotides: TGTGCCATCAGTGATCCGCGGACAGGGGGCAATAACTATGGCTACACCTTC. It encodes CAISDPRTGGNNYGYTF.

The chain uses TRBV7-3 and TRBJ2-5, with a tentative D call TRBD2 (6 bases). CDR3 size: 14 residues. V was trimmed by 2 bases and J by 1 base, leaving 8 bases between them. CDR1 SGHTA and CDR2 FQGTGA come from the germline V gene. CDR3 loop: CASSLGGAQETQYF. In nucleotides, the CDR3 is TGTGCCAGCAGCTTAGGCGGGGCCCAAGAGACCCAGTACTTC. Drawing the rest from reference TRBV7-3 and TRBJ2-5, the complete variable domain is GAGVSQTPSNKVTEKGKYVELRCDPISGHTALYWYRQSLGQGPEFLIYFQGTGAADDSGLPNDRFFAVRPEGSVSTLKIQRTERGDSAVYLCASSLGGAQETQYFGPGTRLLVL.

This chain connects TRBV7-9 to TRBJ1-2, with a tentative D call TRBD1 (5 bases). Trimming stripped 5 bases from V and 5 bases from J, with 12 bases between. From germline, CDR1 is SEHNR and CDR2 FQNEAQ (reference sequence). This CDR3 has 13 amino acids. The chain's CDR3 is CASSSDAGYGYTF. The CDR3 DNA reads as TGTGCCAGCAGCAGCGACGCAGGGTATGGCTACACCTTC.

The chain is built from TRBV4-2 and TRBJ1-5, with D perhaps matching TRBD1 (5 bases). V was trimmed by 1 base and J by 4 bases, leaving 17 bases between them. CDR3 size: 17 residues. Germline CDR1 reads LGHNA; CDR2 reads YNFKEQ. The CDR3 sequence is CASSQGLRGNRNQPQHF. The CDR3, as DNA: TGTGCCAGCAGCCAAGGCCTCCGGGGGAACAGGAATCAGCCCCAGCATTTT.

This chain links TRBV1 with TRBJ2-7; the table's D call, TRBD2, has no DNA check behind it. TRBV1 is recorded as a pseudogene. This CDR3 is 14 amino acids long. The CDR3 loop is CTSRQTSGGVEQYF. The CDR3 DNA is TGCACCAGCAGACAAACTAGCGGGGGGGTCGAGCAGTACTTC.

The chain recombines TRBV4-2 with TRBJ1-3; the match to TRBD1 covers 7 bases. CDR3 length equals 15 residues. Losses at the gene ends were 10 bases for V and 4 bases for J; bases not matched to a gene: 13. The germline V gene has CDR1 LGHNA and CDR2 YNFKEQ. CDR3 nucleotides: TGTGCCACAAGCGAATACAGGGGAGCAGGAAACACCATATATTTT. The encoded protein is CATSEYRGAGNTIYF.